Presented here are 13 T cell receptor beta chains from one specimen sequenced in a study of OX40 agonist ivuxolimab in advanced cancers. Assay: immunoSEQ multiplex PCR; the TCRdb copy retains only in-frame clones and omits some. The repertoire consists of 70,000 to 90,000 clones, with roughly 90% occurring once and the leading ten covering around 0.4%. Sequenced here: CD4+ or CD8+ T cells sorted from blood, sampled in a trial of the OX40 agonist ivuxolimab. The source of these receptors is an adult with an advanced solid tumor such as melanoma, head and neck, liver or kidney cancer.

The chain recombines TRBV27 with TRBJ2-7, with TRBD1 matching over 7 bases. CDR1 and CDR2 from the germline V gene are MNHEY and SMNVEV (reference sequence). The CDR3 covers 14 residues. V was pared by 3 bases and J by 5 bases, with 7 bases of the junction left unmatched. The CDR3 here is CASSLGQLRNEQYF. The CDR3 region has the DNA TGTGCCAGCAGTTTGGGACAGTTAAGGAACGAGCAGTACTTC.

This clone was seen once. This chain joins TRBV27 and TRBJ2-1; 11 bases map to TRBD2. This CDR3 has 15 residues. V shed 6 bases and J 4 bases; nucleotides not matched to a gene: 5. Per germline, CDR1 MNHEY and CDR2 SMNVEV (reference sequence). Here the CDR3 reads CASRPGTSGYNEQFF. In DNA, the CDR3 is TGTGCCAGCAGGCCCGGGACTAGCGGATACAATGAGCAGTTCTTC.

This clone was seen just once. V is TRBV6-1 and J is TRBJ2-7; D possibly corresponds to TRBD2 (6 bases). The V and J ends lost 6 bases and 7 bases respectively, with 10 bases between them. CDR3 length: 11 amino acids. Per the germline V gene, CDR1 is MNHNS and CDR2 is SASEGT. As DNA, the CDR3 is TGTGCCAGCAGCGACGCGGGAGAGCAGTACTTC. Protein sequence: CASSDAGEQYF.

The rearrangement uses TRBV6-6 and TRBJ2-7; 7 positions agree with TRBD2. There are 15 residues in the CDR3. With V trimmed by 0 bases and J by 6 bases, 8 bases remained unmatched. CDR1 and CDR2 (germline): MNHNY, SVGAGI (reference sequence). The CDR3 loop reads CASSYSAGDTTEQYF. CDR3 nucleotide sequence: TGTGCCAGCAGTTACTCCGCGGGAGATACGACCGAGCAGTACTTC.

J is TRBJ2-1 and V is TRBV30, with a tentative D call TRBD2 (6 bases). This CDR3 region has 15 residues. The V end was cut by 1 base, the J end by 9 bases, with 19 bases between. The germline V gene encodes CDR1 GTSNPN and CDR2 SVGIG (reference sequence). The CDR3 coding sequence is TGTGCCTGGAGTGCTACGTCATATTTCGGGGGTGAGCAGTTCTTC. Its protein is CAWSATSYFGGEQFF. The whole variable domain, remainder taken from reference TRBV30 and TRBJ2-1, is SQTIHQWPATLVQPVGSPLSLECTVEGTSNPNLYWYRQAAGRGLQLLFYSVGIGQISSEVPQNLSASRPQDRQFILSSKKLLLSDSGFYLCAWSATSYFGGEQFFGPGTRLTVL.

The chain combines TRBV2 with TRBJ1-5, with 10 bases identical to TRBD1. The CDR3 contains 15 residues. V dropped 1 base and J dropped 6; count of bases not matched to a gene: 3. Germline lookup yields CDR1 SNHLY and CDR2 FYNNEI. The CDR3 coding sequence is TGTGCCAGCAGTGAAGGGACAGGGGGTGGTCAGCCCCAGCATTTT. Its protein is CASSEGTGGGQPQHF.

The chain uses TRBV27 and TRBJ2-7; TRBD2 matches at 12 bases. In germline, CDR1 is MNHEY, CDR2 SMNVEV (reference sequence). Trimming removed 4 bases from V and 2 bases from J; junction bases left unmatched: 12. The CDR3 covers 18 residues. The CDR3 DNA reads TGTGCCAGCAGTTCGACTAGCGGGAGCCCCGGAGATCCCTACGAGCAGTACTTC. Translating gives CASSSTSGSPGDPYEQYF.

V is TRBV28 and J is TRBJ1-2; 8 nucleotides line up with TRBD1. J lost 2 bases, V lost 2 bases, and 4 bases had no gene match. The CDR3 covers 15 residues. Germline values: CDR1 MDHEN, CDR2 SYDVKM. CDR3 bases: TGTGCCAGCAGTTTAACAGGGGGATTAAACTATGGCTACACCTTC. This encodes CASSLTGGLNYGYTF.

The chain recombines TRBV10-2 with TRBJ1-2; D unresolved. The V end lost 0 bases, the J end lost 0 bases, and 11 bases lay between the germline ends. This CDR3 spans 16 amino acids. Germline loops: CDR1 WSHSY, CDR2 SAAADI. The CDR3 protein is CASSESFRSANYGYTF. The CDR3 nucleotides read TGCGCCAGCAGTGAGTCGTTCCGCAGTGCTAACTATGGCTACACCTTC.

The gene calls are TRBV6-1 and TRBJ2-7; D may be TRBD2 (6 bases). V gave up 5 bases and J gave up 6 bases, with 14 bases separating them. Germline V gene lookup returns CDR1 MNHNS and CDR2 SASEGT. This CDR3 contains 13 residues. This CDR3 reads CASSIGGVVEQYF. The DNA for the CDR3 is TGTGCCAGCAGTATCGGCGGGGTGGTCGAGCAGTACTTC.

This rearrangement joins TRBV2 to TRBJ1-1, with TRBD1 as a possible D gene (5 bases). This CDR3 has 14 amino acids. CDR1 and CDR2 from the germline V gene are SNHLY and FYNNEI. V dropped 2 bases and J dropped 5 bases, with 12 bases sitting between them. The chain's CDR3 is CASSEQGLRTEAFF. In DNA, the CDR3 is TGTGCCAGCAGTGAACAGGGCCTCAGAACTGAAGCTTTCTTT.

The rearrangement uses TRBV19 and TRBJ1-4; D gene unclear. Trimming stripped 3 bases from V and 0 bases from J, with 5 bases between. This CDR3 has 14 amino acids. Germline V gene lookup returns CDR1 LNHDA and CDR2 SQIVND (reference sequence). The CDR3 DNA follows: TGTGCCAGTAGTATCGGAGCAACTAATGAAAAACTGTTTTTT. This translates into CASSIGATNEKLFF. Full variable domain (remainder filled in from reference TRBV19 and TRBJ1-4): DGGITQSPKYLFRKEGQNVTLSCEQNLNHDAMYWYRQDPGQGLRLIYYSQIVNDFQKGDIAEGYSVSREKKESFPLTVTSAQKNPTAFYLCASSIGATNEKLFFGSGTQLSVL.

The V call is TRBV28, the J call TRBJ2-1, with 7 bases identical to TRBD2. Germline CDR1 and CDR2: MDHEN and SYDVKM. The V and J ends lost 5 bases and 0 bases, in that order; junction bases with no gene match: 7. This CDR3 contains 16 residues. CDR3 coding DNA: TGTGCCAGCAGTCCGTCTAGCGGAAGCTCCTACAATGAGCAGTTCTTC. The encoded protein is CASSPSSGSSYNEQFF.